The 13 T cell receptor beta chains given below trace back to one sample, sequenced in a study of blood T cell repertoires in COVID-19. Measured with immunoSEQ multiplex PCR; TCRdb has only the in-frame clones, and not every one. The sample carries over 150,000 clones, 90% recorded once. The source material was peripheral blood. These receptors were obtained from a man aged 45-60 years with acute or convalescent COVID-19.

The CDR3 nucleotides read TGTGCCAGTAGTATGCTTTCGGGGGATAGCAATCAGCCCCAGCATTTT. Protein sequence: CASSMLSGDSNQPQHF. This chain links TRBV19 with TRBJ1-5; TRBD1 is a possible D gene (5 bases). The CDR3 covers 16 residues. CDR1 and CDR2 from the germline V gene are LNHDA and SQIVND (reference sequence). Trimming shortened V by 3 bases and J by 0 bases, and 12 bases separated the two germline ends.

This sequence joins TRBV14 and TRBJ1-6, with 7 bases matching TRBD1. The germline V gene has CDR1 SGHDN and CDR2 FVKESK. The CDR3 has 15 amino acids. V trimming: 4 bases; J trimming: 4 bases; junction bases outside the gene matches: 4. The CDR3 DNA reads TGTGCCAGCAGCCCCCTGGGACAGTATAATTCACCCCTCCACTTT. This sequence encodes CASSPLGQYNSPLHF.

The rearrangement links TRBV7-9 to TRBJ2-2; maybe TRBD2 (5 bases). Deletions cut 6 bases from V and 6 bases from J, with 11 bases between. From germline, CDR1 is SEHNR and CDR2 FQNEAQ (reference sequence). The CDR3 has 13 amino acids. As DNA, the CDR3 is TGTGCCAGCAGACTAGAGGTCTCCGGGGAGCTGTTTTTT. This sequence encodes CASRLEVSGELFF.

This chain joins TRBV2 and TRBJ2-5; D might be TRBD1 (6 bases). Per germline, CDR1 SNHLY and CDR2 FYNNEI. This CDR3 has 15 residues. Trimming shortened V by 4 bases and J by 2 bases, and 14 bases separated the two germline ends. CDR3 region: CASSVEQGGQETQYF. In DNA, the CDR3 is TGTGCCAGCAGTGTTGAACAGGGTGGTCAAGAGACCCAGTACTTC.

CDR3 in DNA: TGTGCCAGCAGCTTGAGGCAGCTACGGGTCAATGAGCAGTTCTTC. Translated: CASSLRQLRVNEQFF. The chain employs TRBV5-6 and TRBJ2-1; no clear D. This CDR3 is built from 15 residues. Between the trimmed V and J ends, which lost 1 base and 6 bases, there was a span of 14 bases. In germline, CDR1 is SGHDT, CDR2 YYEEEE. Full variable domain (remainder filled in from reference TRBV5-6 and TRBJ2-1): DAGVTQSPTHLIKTRGQQVTLRCSPKSGHDTVSWYQQALGQGPQFIFQYYEEEERQRGNFPDRFSGHQFPNYSSELNVNALLLGDSALYLCASSLRQLRVNEQFFGPGTRLTVL.

CDR3 in DNA: TGTGCCAGCATCCTAGCGGGAGGGGAGCAGTACTTC. It codes for CASILAGGEQYF. The rearrangement uses TRBV2 and TRBJ2-7; 12 bases agree with TRBD2. V was pared by 7 bases and J by 7 bases, with 2 bases of the junction left unmatched. There are 12 residues in the CDR3. Germline V lookup: CDR1 SNHLY, CDR2 FYNNEI. The full variable domain, rest sourced from reference TRBV2 and TRBJ2-7, is EPEVTQTPSHQVTQMGQEVILRCVPISNHLYFYWYRQILGQKVEFLVSFYNNEISEKSEIFDDQFSVERPDGSNFTLKIRSTKLEDSAMYFCASILAGGEQYFGPGTRLTVT.

This chain connects TRBV27 to TRBJ1-4; 7 bases align to TRBD1. The V segment lost 6 bases and the J segment 6 bases; nucleotides outside the gene matches: 7. CDR1 is MNHEY, CDR2 SMNVEV, per germline (reference sequence). This CDR3 has 14 residues. As DNA, the CDR3 is TGTGCCAGCAGCCCCAGGGGGTATTATGAAAAACTGTTTTTT. This gives the protein CASSPRGYYEKLFF.

The CDR3 coding sequence is TGCAGCGTTGTTCGTGTTGCGGCTTACACAGATACGCAGTATTTT. This translates into CSVVRVAAYTDTQYF. This sequence joins TRBV29-1 and TRBJ2-3; no clear D. CDR3 length: 15 residues. The germline CDR1 and CDR2 sequences are SQVTM and ANQGSEA. The V gene lost 4 bases and the J gene lost 2 bases, with 16 bases spanning the gap.

The chain joins TRBV12-3 or TRBV12-4 to TRBJ1-5; a weak D match, TRBD1 (6 bases). The CDR3 length is 13 residues. Trimming cost V 4 bases and J 9 bases, with 13 bases left between them. CDR3: CASSSQGFGPQHF. The CDR3 DNA sequence: TGTGCCAGCAGTTCACAGGGCTTTGGGCCCCAGCATTTT.

This clone appeared a single time. The chain employs TRBV6-5 and TRBJ2-7; D is perhaps TRBD2 (6 bases). This CDR3 spans 14 amino acids. Germline lookup yields CDR1 MNHEY and CDR2 SVGAGI. Trimming left V 4 bases short and J 2 bases short, with 12 bases between. CDR3 coding DNA: TGTGCCAGCAGTTCGACGGGCGGGACCTACGAGCAGTACGTC. It translates to CASSSTGGTYEQYV.

The chain employs TRBV15 and TRBJ2-6; a possible D gene is TRBD2 (5 bases). Trimming cost V 1 base and J 0 bases, with 7 bases left between them. CDR1 and CDR2 (germline): LNHNV, YYDKDF (reference sequence). This CDR3 region has 16 residues. The CDR3 is CATSRVEGSGANVLTF. DNA for the CDR3: TGTGCCACCAGCAGAGTTGAGGGCTCTGGGGCCAACGTCCTGACTTTC.

The rearrangement links TRBV19 to TRBJ1-1, with D maybe TRBD1 (5 bases). V dropped 3 bases and J dropped 5 bases, with 13 bases sitting between them. Germline V gives CDR1 LNHDA, CDR2 SQIVND (reference sequence). The CDR3 consists of 14 residues. DNA of the CDR3: TGTGCCAGTAGTATTGGTCAGGGAAGGACTGAAGCTTTCTTT. It encodes CASSIGQGRTEAFF.

This chain joins TRBV6-5 and TRBJ1-5; D not certain. This CDR3 has 13 residues. The V end lost 6 bases, the J end lost 4 bases, and 10 bases lay between the germline ends. CDR1 is MNHEY, CDR2 SVGAGI, per germline. The CDR3 region is CASRGSGNQPQHF. In nucleotides, the CDR3 is TGTGCCAGCAGGGGGAGCGGGAATCAGCCCCAGCATTTT.